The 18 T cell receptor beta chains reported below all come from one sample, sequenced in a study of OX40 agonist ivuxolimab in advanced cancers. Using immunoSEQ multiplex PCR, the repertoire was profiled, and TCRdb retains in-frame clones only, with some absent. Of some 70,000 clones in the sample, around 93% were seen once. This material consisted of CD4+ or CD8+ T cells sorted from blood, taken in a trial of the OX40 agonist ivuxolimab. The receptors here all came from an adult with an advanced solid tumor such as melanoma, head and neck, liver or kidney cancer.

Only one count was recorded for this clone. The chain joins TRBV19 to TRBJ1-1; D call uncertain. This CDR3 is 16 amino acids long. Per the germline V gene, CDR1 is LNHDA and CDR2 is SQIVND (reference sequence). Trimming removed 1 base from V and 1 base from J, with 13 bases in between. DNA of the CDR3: TGTGCCAGTAGTATAGGAGGGTTTAGGGCGAACACTGAAGCTTTCTTT. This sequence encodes CASSIGGFRANTEAFF. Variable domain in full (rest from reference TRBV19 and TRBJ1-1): DGGITQSPKYLFRKEGQNVTLSCEQNLNHDAMYWYRQDPGQGLRLIYYSQIVNDFQKGDIAEGYSVSREKKESFPLTVTSAQKNPTAFYLCASSIGGFRANTEAFFGQGTRLTVV.

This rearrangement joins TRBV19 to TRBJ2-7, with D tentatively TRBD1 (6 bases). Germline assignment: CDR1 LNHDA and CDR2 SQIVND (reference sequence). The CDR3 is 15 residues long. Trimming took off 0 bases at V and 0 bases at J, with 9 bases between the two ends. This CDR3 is CASSIEGASSYEQYF. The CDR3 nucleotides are TGTGCCAGTAGTATAGAGGGGGCGAGCTCCTACGAGCAGTACTTC.

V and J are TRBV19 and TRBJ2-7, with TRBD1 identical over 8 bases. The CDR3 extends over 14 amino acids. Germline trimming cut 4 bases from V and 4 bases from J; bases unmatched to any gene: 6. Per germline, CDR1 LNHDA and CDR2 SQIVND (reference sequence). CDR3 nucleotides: TGTGCCAGTAGTACTGCAGGGGGCTCTTACGAGCAGTACTTC. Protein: CASSTAGGSYEQYF.

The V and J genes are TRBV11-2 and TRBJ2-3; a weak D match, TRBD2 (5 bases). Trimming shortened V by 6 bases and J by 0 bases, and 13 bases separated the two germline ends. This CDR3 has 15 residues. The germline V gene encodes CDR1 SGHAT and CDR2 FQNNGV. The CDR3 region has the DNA TGTGCCAGCAGTCCGACGGGATTTAGCACAGATACGCAGTATTTT. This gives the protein CASSPTGFSTDTQYF.

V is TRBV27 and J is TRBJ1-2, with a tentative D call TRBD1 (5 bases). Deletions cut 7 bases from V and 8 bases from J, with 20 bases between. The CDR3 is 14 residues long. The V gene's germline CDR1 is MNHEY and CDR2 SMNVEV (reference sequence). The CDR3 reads CASKKEGGEGGYTF. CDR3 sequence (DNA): TGTGCCAGCAAGAAGGAGGGCGGCGAGGGGGGCTACACCTTC.

The CDR3 DNA reads as TGTGCCAGCAGCGACGGGACAGGGGGCATCGAGCAGTACTTC. The encoded protein is CASSDGTGGIEQYF. V and J are TRBV9 and TRBJ2-7, with 12 bases matching TRBD1. CDR1 is SGDLS, CDR2 YYNGEE, per germline. CDR3 length equals 14 residues. V lost 3 bases and J lost 6; bases outside the gene matches: 4.

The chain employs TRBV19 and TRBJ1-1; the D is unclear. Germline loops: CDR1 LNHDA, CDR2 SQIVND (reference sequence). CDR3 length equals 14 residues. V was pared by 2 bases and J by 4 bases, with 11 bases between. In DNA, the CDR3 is TGTGCCAGTAGTATACTCGGGGTGAGCACTGAAGCTTTCTTT. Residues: CASSILGVSTEAFF. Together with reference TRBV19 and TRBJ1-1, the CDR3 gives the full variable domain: DGGITQSPKYLFRKEGQNVTLSCEQNLNHDAMYWYRQDPGQGLRLIYYSQIVNDFQKGDIAEGYSVSREKKESFPLTVTSAQKNPTAFYLCASSILGVSTEAFFGQGTRLTVV.

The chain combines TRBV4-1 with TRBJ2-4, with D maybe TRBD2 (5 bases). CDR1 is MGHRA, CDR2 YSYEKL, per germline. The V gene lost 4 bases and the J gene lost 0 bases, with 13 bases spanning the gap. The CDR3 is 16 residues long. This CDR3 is CASSPVLGLAKNIQYF. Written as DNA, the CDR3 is TGCGCCAGCAGCCCAGTACTAGGGCTAGCCAAAAACATTCAGTACTTC.

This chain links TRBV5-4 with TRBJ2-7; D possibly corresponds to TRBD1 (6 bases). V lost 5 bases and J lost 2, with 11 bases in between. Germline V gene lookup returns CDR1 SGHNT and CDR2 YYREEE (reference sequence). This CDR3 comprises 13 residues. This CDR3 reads CASRKGGTYEQYF. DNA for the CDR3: TGTGCCAGCAGAAAAGGGGGAACCTACGAGCAGTACTTC. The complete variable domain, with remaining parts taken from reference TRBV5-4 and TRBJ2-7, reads ETGVTQSPTHLIKTRGQQVTLRCSSQSGHNTVSWYQQALGQGPQFIFQYYREEENGRGNFPPRFSGLQFPNYSSELNVNALELDDSALYLCASRKGGTYEQYFGPGTRLTVT.

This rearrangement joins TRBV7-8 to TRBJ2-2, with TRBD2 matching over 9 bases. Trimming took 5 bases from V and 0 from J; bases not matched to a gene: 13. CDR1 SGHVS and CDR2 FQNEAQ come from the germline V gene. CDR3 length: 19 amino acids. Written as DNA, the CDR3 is TGTGCCAGCAGCCTAAGACAGAAGGCTAGCGGGACGAACACCGGGGAGCTGTTTTTT. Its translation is CASSLRQKASGTNTGELFF.

The CDR3 DNA follows: TGTGCCAGCAGCAAGAGGGGCGGGAGGCTATTCAATGAGCAGTTCTTC. This translates into CASSKRGGRLFNEQFF. The V call is TRBV14, the J call TRBJ2-1; 8 bases match TRBD2. The CDR3 consists of 16 residues. Trimming cost V 5 bases and J 6 bases; bases outside gene matches: 12. The germline V gene has CDR1 SGHDN and CDR2 FVKESK.

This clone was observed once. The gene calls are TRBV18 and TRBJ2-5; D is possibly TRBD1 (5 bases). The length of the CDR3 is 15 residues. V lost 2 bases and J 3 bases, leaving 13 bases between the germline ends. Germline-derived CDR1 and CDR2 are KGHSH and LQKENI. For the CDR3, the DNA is TGTGCCAGCTCACCAAACCCTAGGACAAAAGAGACCCAGTACTTC. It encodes CASSPNPRTKETQYF.

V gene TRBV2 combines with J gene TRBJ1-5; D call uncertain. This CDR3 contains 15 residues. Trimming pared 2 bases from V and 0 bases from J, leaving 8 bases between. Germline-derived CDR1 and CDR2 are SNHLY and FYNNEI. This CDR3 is CASSERETSNQPQHF. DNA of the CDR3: TGTGCCAGCAGTGAAAGAGAGACTAGCAATCAGCCCCAGCATTTT.

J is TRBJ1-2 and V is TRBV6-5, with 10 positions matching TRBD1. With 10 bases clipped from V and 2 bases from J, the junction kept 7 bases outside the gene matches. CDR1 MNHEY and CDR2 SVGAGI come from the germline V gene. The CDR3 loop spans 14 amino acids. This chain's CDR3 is CATLRGQGNYGYTF. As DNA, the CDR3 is TGTGCCACCCTCCGGGGACAGGGGAACTATGGCTACACCTTC.

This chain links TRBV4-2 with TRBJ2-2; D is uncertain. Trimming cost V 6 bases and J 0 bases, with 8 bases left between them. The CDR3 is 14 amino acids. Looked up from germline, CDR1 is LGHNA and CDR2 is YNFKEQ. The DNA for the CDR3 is TGTGCCAGCAGTCGAGAAACGAACACCGGGGAGCTGTTTTTT. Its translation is CASSRETNTGELFF.

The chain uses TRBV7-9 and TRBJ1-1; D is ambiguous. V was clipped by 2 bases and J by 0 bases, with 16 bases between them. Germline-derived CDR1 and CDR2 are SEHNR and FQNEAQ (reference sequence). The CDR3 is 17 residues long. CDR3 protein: CASSLLGTLPMNTEAFF. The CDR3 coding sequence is TGTGCCAGCAGCTTACTGGGAACCCTACCCATGAACACTGAAGCTTTCTTT.

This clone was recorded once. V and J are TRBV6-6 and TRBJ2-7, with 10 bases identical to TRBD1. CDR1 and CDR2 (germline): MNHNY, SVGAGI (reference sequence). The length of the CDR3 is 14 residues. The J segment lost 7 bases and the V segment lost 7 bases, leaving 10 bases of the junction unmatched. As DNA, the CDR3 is TGTGCCAGCACCACCGGGACAGGGGCTGAAGAGCAGTACTTC. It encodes CASTTGTGAEEQYF.

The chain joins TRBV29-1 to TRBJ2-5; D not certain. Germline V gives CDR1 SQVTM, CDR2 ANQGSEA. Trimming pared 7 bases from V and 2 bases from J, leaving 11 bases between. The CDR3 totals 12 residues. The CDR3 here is CSGRHGQETQYF. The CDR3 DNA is TGCAGCGGACGACACGGACAAGAGACCCAGTACTTC.